Below, 12 T cell receptor beta chains from the same sample are listed, as sequenced in a study of blood T cell repertoires in COVID-19. The assay was immunoSEQ multiplex PCR, and TCRdb's table has in-frame clones only and misses some. Of approximately 440,000 clones listed, about 90% are singletons. Sequenced material: PBMCs or T cells enriched from blood (not recorded which). These receptors were obtained from a man aged 18 to 29 who had recovered from COVID-19.

The chain recombines TRBV29-1 with TRBJ2-5, with TRBD1 matching over 8 bases. The junction had 8 bases not matched to a gene; V was cut back by 6 bases and J by 5 bases. The CDR3 runs 13 residues. The germline CDR1 and CDR2 sequences are SQVTM and ANQGSEA. DNA of the CDR3: TGCAGCGTGCCGGGACAGGATGGGGAGACCCAGTACTTC. Its protein product is CSVPGQDGETQYF.

V usage is TRBV28 and J usage is TRBJ2-3, with D maybe TRBD2 (6 bases). The CDR3 runs 15 residues. Germline CDR1 MDHEN, CDR2 SYDVKM. With 4 bases removed from V and 4 bases from J, the gap between germline ends came to 15 bases. CDR3 region: CASSWNRGKADTQYF. The CDR3 nucleotides are TGTGCCAGCAGTTGGAACCGGGGGAAAGCAGATACGCAGTATTTT.

This chain uses TRBV4-1 with TRBJ2-1; 10 bases match TRBD2. Trimming cost V 9 bases and J 4 bases; bases outside gene matches: 3. Germline CDR1 is MGHRA and CDR2 is YSYEKL. This CDR3 has 13 amino acids. The CDR3 is CASGLAVYNEQFF. CDR3 coding DNA: TGCGCCAGTGGACTAGCGGTTTACAATGAGCAGTTCTTC.

This clone was detected a few times. In DNA, the CDR3 is TGTGCCAGCAGCCGGGGAATTGGGGATCCCTCCTACGAGCAGTACTTC. Its translation is CASSRGIGDPSYEQYF. The chain links TRBV7-9 to TRBJ2-7, with D maybe TRBD2 (5 bases). Germline-derived CDR1 and CDR2 are SEHNR and FQNEAQ (reference sequence). Trimming removed 5 bases at V and 0 bases at J, with 17 bases between. CDR3 length: 16 residues.

This chain joins TRBV30 and TRBJ1-5; the D gene is possibly TRBD1 (5 bases). Germline V CDR1 and CDR2: GTSNPN, SVGIG (reference sequence). The V and J ends lost 0 bases and 7 bases respectively, with 13 bases between them. The CDR3 contains 14 residues. This chain's CDR3 is CAWSVSQGKQPQHF. The CDR3 coding sequence is TGTGCCTGGAGTGTAAGTCAGGGTAAACAGCCCCAGCATTTT.

This clone has a single count. The chain employs TRBV10-3 and TRBJ2-1; TRBD2 is a possible D gene (6 bases). Trimming removed 7 bases from V and 1 base from J, with 11 bases in between. This CDR3 has 14 residues. Germline assignment: CDR1 ENHRY and CDR2 SYGVKD. CDR3 sequence reads: CAITRGGSYNEQFF. CDR3 sequence (DNA): TGTGCCATCACCCGTGGGGGGTCCTACAATGAGCAGTTCTTC.

The V and J genes are TRBV6-5 and TRBJ1-4, with a weak D call TRBD1 (6 bases). Germline-derived CDR1 and CDR2 are MNHEY and SVGAGI. The length of the CDR3 is 14 residues. The V end was cut by 4 bases, the J end by 8 bases, with 14 bases between. CDR3 sequence (DNA): TGTGCCAGCAGTTGGACGGAGGGGGGGGAAAAACTGTTTTTT. As protein: CASSWTEGGEKLFF.

The rearrangement joins TRBV5-4 to TRBJ2-2, with D possibly matching TRBD1 (7 bases). Germline CDR1 reads SGHNT; CDR2 reads YYREEE (reference sequence). The CDR3 contains 17 residues. The V end was cut by 2 bases, the J end by 7 bases, with 21 bases between. The CDR3 DNA sequence: TGTGCCAGCAGCTTCGGGGGACAGAGACCTGCGGGCGGGGAGCTGTTTTTT. Its translation: CASSFGGQRPAGGELFF.

This clone was counted once. This chain joins TRBV6-1 and TRBJ2-7; a weak D match, TRBD2 (6 bases). Germline V gives CDR1 MNHNS, CDR2 SASEGT. V was trimmed by 4 bases and J by 1 base, leaving 14 bases between them. The CDR3 totals 15 residues. DNA of the CDR3: TGTGCCAGCAGTGTGGGGCGGGGCTCTTCCTACGAGCAGTACTTC. Translating gives CASSVGRGSSYEQYF.

This rearrangement joins TRBV5-1 to TRBJ2-7; a weak D match, TRBD2 (6 bases). From germline, CDR1 is SGHRS and CDR2 YFSETQ. The CDR3 loop spans 14 amino acids. Trimming took off 6 bases at V and 2 bases at J, with 15 bases between the two ends. CDR3 loop: CASKAGLSPYEQYF. The CDR3 region has the DNA TGCGCCAGCAAAGCGGGCCTATCTCCCTACGAGCAGTACTTC.

V gene TRBV24-1 combines with J gene TRBJ1-5; D not certain. V was shortened by 3 bases and J by 0 bases, with 8 bases between the two germline ends. The germline gives CDR1 KGHDR, CDR2 SFDVKD. The CDR3 is made up of 15 amino acids. CDR3: CATSDGGSSNQPQHF. DNA of the CDR3: TGTGCCACCAGTGATGGAGGGAGTAGCAATCAGCCCCAGCATTTT.

The rearrangement joins TRBV27 to TRBJ2-2; TRBD1 matches 9 bases. The CDR3 extends over 14 amino acids. Germline V gene lookup returns CDR1 MNHEY and CDR2 SMNVEV (reference sequence). The J segment lost 3 bases and the V segment lost 6 bases, leaving 2 bases of the junction unmatched. CDR3 residues: CASSTGGYTGELFF. In DNA, the CDR3 is TGTGCCAGCAGCACAGGGGGCTACACCGGGGAGCTGTTTTTT.